This TCR beta chain was recorded in a study of blood T cell repertoires in COVID-19. Turning to the study itself: There were acute and convalescent COVID-19 samples, and they came from the United States, Italy and Spain.

Donors in Cohort 3 counted as recovered after two negative PCRs, clearance, or symptom resolution. Original data processing: The authors estimated nucleated cell counts from reference gene primer amplification. Measured with immunoSEQ multiplex PCR; TCRdb has only the in-frame clones, and not every one. D and trimming were read from the DNA, whereas the V and J calls and clone size are those reported in that table. The sample has some 130,000 clones, 80% to 90% seen once. The CDR3 length is 13 residues. Germline V gives CDR1 MDHEN, CDR2 SYDVKM. V was cut by 1 base and J by 8 bases, with 9 bases left in between.

Sequencing used PBMCs or T cells enriched from blood (not recorded which). The clonotype originates from a man in his forties or fifties who had recovered from COVID-19. The gene calls are TRBV28 and TRBJ1-3; no definite D call. CDR3 coding DNA: TGTGCCAGCAGTTTATCGAGGATTGACACCATATATTTT. Its protein product is CASSLSRIDTIYF.